This T cell receptor beta chain comes out of a study of blood T cell repertoires in COVID-19. Study background: Italy, Spain and the United States were the sources of the convalescent and acute COVID-19 samples. T cells, B-cell-depleted T cells, or PBMCs provided the cDNA or gDNA that served as material.

Some clones are missing from TCRdb's copy, which holds only in-frame ones; the method was immunoSEQ multiplex PCR. The repertoire holds 94,000 or so clones, with 84% as singletons. The CDR3 covers 16 residues. Trimming at V came to 5 bases and at J to 5 bases, leaving 13 bases not matched to a gene. From germline, CDR1 is LGHNT and CDR2 FRNRAP. This TCR was recovered from a man in his 60s with acute or convalescent COVID-19. The source material was peripheral blood. V gene TRBV12-5 combines with J gene TRBJ2-7, with 9 bases that match TRBD1. CDR3 bases: TGTGCTAGTGGTCGAGATCCGGGACAGGGAACGAACGAGCAGTACTTC. It is translated as CASGRDPGQGTNEQYF.